The 19 T cell receptor beta chains below come from one sample, sequenced in a study of T cells in Graves' hyperthyroidism and ophthalmopathy. RNA transcripts yielded amplified TCR beta CDR3 regions. A first-round RT-PCR of the TCR CDR3 used the HTBI primer set. TCRdb re-derived calls from the multiplex PCR reads in MiXCR, one entry per CDR3 protein. The top ten hold less than 8.5% of the sample, which has approximately 640,000 distinct CDR3 sequences, just under 45% seen once. Sequencing was carried out using peripheral blood or thyroid tissue (not recorded which). The receptor set was obtained from an adult man with Graves' disease, either hyperthyroidism or ophthalmopathy (not recorded which).

This clonotype was found many times. V usage is TRBV7-2 and J usage is TRBJ2-5, with 7 bases fitting TRBD1. The CDR3 covers 12 residues. Germline values: CDR1 SGHTA, CDR2 FQGNSA. V shed 5 bases and J 4 bases; nucleotides not matched to a gene: 1. CDR3 nucleotide sequence: TGTGCCAGCAGCCACAGGGGAGAGACCCAGTACTTC. This translates into CASSHRGETQYF.

V usage is TRBV19 and J usage is TRBJ1-1; no clear D. Germline lookup yields CDR1 LNHDA and CDR2 SQIVND (reference sequence). The CDR3 length is 13 residues. V was clipped by 8 bases and J by 6 bases, with 16 bases between them. The CDR3 reads CASGRSPAAEAFF. The CDR3 DNA is TGTGCCAGTGGACGCTCCCCGGCGGCTGAAGCTTTCTTT.

This clonotype was counted ten times or more. The chain is built from TRBV24-1 and TRBJ2-7; TRBD1 matches 12 bases. This CDR3 is built from 15 residues. Trimming at V came to 4 bases and at J to 5 bases, leaving 5 bases not matched to a gene. The germline CDR1 and CDR2 sequences are KGHDR and SFDVKD. The CDR3 DNA reads TGTGCCACCAGTGAGGACGGGACAGGGGGCCACGAGCAGTACTTC. Protein sequence: CATSEDGTGGHEQYF.

This clonotype was detected a few times. The J gene is TRBJ1-3, the V gene TRBV2; D unresolved. This CDR3 comprises 15 residues. The V end lost 6 bases, the J end lost 0 bases, and 12 bases lay between the germline ends. CDR1 and CDR2 from the germline V gene are SNHLY and FYNNEI. CDR3 DNA: TGTGCCAGCAGCGTTGACAATCGCTCTGGAAACACCATATATTTT. Protein product: CASSVDNRSGNTIYF. Full variable domain (rest looked up from reference TRBV2 and TRBJ1-3): EPEVTQTPSHQVTQMGQEVILRCVPISNHLYFYWYRQILGQKVEFLVSFYNNEISEKSEIFDDQFSVERPDGSNFTLKIRSTKLEDSAMYFCASSVDNRSGNTIYFGEGSWLTVV.

The chain links TRBV7-9 to TRBJ2-2, with D perhaps TRBD1 (6 bases). With 5 bases removed from V and 5 bases from J, the gap between germline ends came to 15 bases. CDR1 is SEHNR, CDR2 FQNEAQ, per germline (reference sequence). CDR3 length: 15 residues. This CDR3 is CASSPGTLGTGELFF. CDR3 sequence (DNA): TGTGCCAGCAGCCCTGGGACATTGGGTACCGGGGAGCTGTTTTTT.

This clonotype was seen many times. The J gene is TRBJ1-1, the V gene TRBV29-1, with D tentatively TRBD1 (5 bases). Per germline, CDR1 SQVTM and CDR2 ANQGSEA. This CDR3 contains 9 residues. Trimming took 7 bases from V and 9 from J, leaving 9 bases between them. The CDR3 here is CSDDSKAFF. CDR3 coding DNA: TGCAGCGATGACAGCAAAGCTTTCTTT. Variable domain in full (rest from reference TRBV29-1 and TRBJ1-1): SAVISQKPSRDICQRGTSLTIQCQVDSQVTMMFWYRQQPGQSLTLIATANQGSEATYESGFVIDKFPISRPNLTFSTLTVSNMSPEDSSIYLCSDDSKAFFGQGTRLTVV.

This clonotype has a handful of counts. This chain joins TRBV2 and TRBJ2-7, with 11 bases identical to TRBD2. The V and J ends lost 6 bases and 6 bases, in that order; junction bases with no gene match: 10. The germline gives CDR1 SNHLY, CDR2 FYNNEI. The length of the CDR3 is 15 residues. CDR3 bases: TGTGCCAGCAGAAGTACTAGCGGGGGATCCCTCGAGCAGTACTTC. Amino acids: CASRSTSGGSLEQYF.

The rearrangement links TRBV7-3 to TRBJ1-2; D is unresolved. CDR3 size: 15 residues. CDR1 and CDR2 from the germline V gene are SGHTA and FQGTGA. The germline V and J ends were trimmed by 0 bases and 0 bases, with 8 bases remaining between them. The CDR3 region is CASSLTTIANYGYTF. CDR3 DNA: TGTGCCAGCAGCTTAACGACAATAGCTAACTATGGCTACACCTTC.

The chain links TRBV10-3 to TRBJ2-7; TRBD1 aligns across 9 bases. Losses at the gene ends were 2 bases for V and 1 base for J; bases not matched to a gene: 9. The length of the CDR3 is 17 residues. Looked up from germline, CDR1 is ENHRY and CDR2 is SYGVKD. This CDR3 is CAISEPKDRGGSYEQYF. CDR3 nucleotide sequence: TGTGCCATCAGTGAGCCGAAGGACAGGGGAGGATCCTACGAGCAGTACTTC.

This clonotype has a count of ten or more. V and J are TRBV7-8 and TRBJ2-5, with a possible D match to TRBD2 (6 bases). Germline V gene lookup returns CDR1 SGHVS and CDR2 FQNEAQ. The V end lost 5 bases, the J end lost 3 bases, and 10 bases lay between the germline ends. The CDR3 is 13 residues long. The CDR3 DNA sequence: TGTGCCAGCAGCGCCCCGGGAGAAGAGACCCAGTACTTC. Amino acid sequence: CASSAPGEETQYF.

This clonotype was picked up a small number of times. The chain recombines TRBV19 with TRBJ1-4; 9 nucleotides match TRBD1. Germline values: CDR1 LNHDA, CDR2 SQIVND (reference sequence). The CDR3 has 19 amino acids. The V gene end was trimmed by 5 bases and the J gene end by 2 bases; junction bases not matched to a gene: 15. The CDR3 DNA is TGTGCCAGTAGTGCGGACAGGGGAAGGCTTATGGGGACTAATGAAAAACTGTTTTTT. Translating it yields CASSADRGRLMGTNEKLFF. The variable domain in full, completed from reference TRBV19 and TRBJ1-4, reads DGGITQSPKYLFRKEGQNVTLSCEQNLNHDAMYWYRQDPGQGLRLIYYSQIVNDFQKGDIAEGYSVSREKKESFPLTVTSAQKNPTAFYLCASSADRGRLMGTNEKLFFGSGTQLSVL.

The chain recombines TRBV7-9 with TRBJ1-3; a possible D gene is TRBD1 (6 bases). The CDR3 has 13 residues. V was cut by 11 bases and J by 4 bases, with 15 bases left in between. CDR1 SEHNR and CDR2 FQNEAQ come from the germline V gene (reference sequence). CDR3 coding DNA: TGTGCCCCATCGGACGGGACAGGAAACACCATATATTTT. Translated, it gives CAPSDGTGNTIYF.

CDR3 nucleotide sequence: TGTGCCAGCAGCTTGGAGTGGCCGGATCTCTATGGCTACACCTTC. It translates to CASSLEWPDLYGYTF. This chain uses TRBV5-6 with TRBJ1-2; D is unclear. Germline V gives CDR1 SGHDT, CDR2 YYEEEE. This CDR3 is built from 15 residues. The V gene lost 0 bases and the J gene lost 4 bases, with 13 bases spanning the gap.

This sequence joins TRBV20-1 and TRBJ2-5; TRBD1 agrees at 7 bases. Losses at the gene ends were 5 bases for V and 4 bases for J; bases not matched to a gene: 10. CDR1 DFQATT and CDR2 SNEGSKA come from the germline V gene (reference sequence). This CDR3 has 14 amino acids. CDR3 DNA: TGCAGTGCTCTCTTTCTAGGGGGCCCAGAGACCCAGTACTTC. This translates into CSALFLGGPETQYF.

Comment on this clonotype: In this CDR3 the conserved last residue, phenylalanine or tryptophan, is missing, so a read error is likely. CDR3 sequence (DNA): TGTGCCAGCAGCTTAGTCGGGACATCTATCTACGAGCAGTACCTC. This translates into CASSLVGTSIYEQYL. This sequence joins TRBV7-9 and TRBJ2-7, with D possibly matching TRBD1 (6 bases). The CDR3 totals 15 residues. Trimming pared 1 base from V and 3 bases from J, leaving 13 bases between. Germline values: CDR1 SEHNR, CDR2 FQNEAQ (reference sequence).

Notes on this clonotype: One end of the junction varies from germline; a read error may be responsible. This chain uses TRBV7-8 with TRBJ1-5, with D possibly being TRBD1 (6 bases). The CDR3 spans 15 residues. Germline loops: CDR1 SGHVS, CDR2 FQNEAQ. The DNA of the CDR3 is TGCGCCAGCAGCCAAATGGGGGGCGCCAATCAGCCCCAGCATTTT. Its translation: CASSQMGGANQPQHF.

This clonotype appeared many times. The chain's CDR3 is CSARLTGASYGYTF. The CDR3 nucleotides are TGCAGTGCTAGACTCACAGGGGCGAGCTATGGCTACACCTTC. The J gene is TRBJ1-2, the V gene TRBV20-1; 7 bases line up with TRBD1. Germline V gives CDR1 DFQATT, CDR2 SNEGSKA (reference sequence). With 2 bases clipped from V and 4 bases from J, the junction kept 7 bases outside the gene matches. This CDR3 region has 14 residues.

This clonotype was seen at least ten times. The chain joins TRBV5-6 to TRBJ1-2; D remains ambiguous. Trimming left V 4 bases short and J 7 bases short, with 8 bases between. The CDR3 is made up of 11 amino acids. Germline V gene sequence: CDR1 SGHDT, CDR2 YYEEEE. CDR3 bases: TGTGCCAGCAGCCGAACGACTGGCTACACCTTC. Protein product: CASSRTTGYTF.

A word on this clonotype: With a much larger clone just one base away, this may be a read error. The chain joins TRBV29-1 to TRBJ1-4; no clear D. CDR3 length equals 12 residues. Germline-derived CDR1 and CDR2 are SQVTM and ANQGSEA. CDR3 DNA sequence: TGCAGCGTTGGTCCCTCTGGTGAAGAACTGTTTTTT. Protein product: CSVGPSGEELFF.